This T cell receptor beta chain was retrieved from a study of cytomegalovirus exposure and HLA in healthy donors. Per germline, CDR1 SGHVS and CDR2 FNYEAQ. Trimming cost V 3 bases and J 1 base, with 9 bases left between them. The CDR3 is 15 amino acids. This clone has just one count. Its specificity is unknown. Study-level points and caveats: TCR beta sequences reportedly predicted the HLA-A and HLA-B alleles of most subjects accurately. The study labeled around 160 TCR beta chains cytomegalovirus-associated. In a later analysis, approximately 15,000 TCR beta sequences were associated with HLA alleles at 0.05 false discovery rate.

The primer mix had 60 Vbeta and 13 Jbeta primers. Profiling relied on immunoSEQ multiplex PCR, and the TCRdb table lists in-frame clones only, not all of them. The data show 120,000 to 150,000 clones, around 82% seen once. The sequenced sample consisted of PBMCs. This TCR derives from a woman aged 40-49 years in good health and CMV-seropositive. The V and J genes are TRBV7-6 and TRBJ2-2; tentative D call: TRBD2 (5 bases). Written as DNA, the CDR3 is TGTGCCAGCAGCTTCCGGACTGGGAACACCGGGGAGCTGTTTTTT. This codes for CASSFRTGNTGELFF.